What follows describes a single T cell receptor beta chain. There is no known antigen for this receptor. No clone much larger than this one lies a single base away; base qualities are absent. CDR1 and CDR2 were assigned from the germline V gene as MRHNA and SNTAGT. Including cysteine and phenylalanine, the CDR3 has 14 amino acids. The only DNA kept is the CDR3, 42 bases in frame from the first base. The junction shows trimming of 6 bases on V and 4 bases on J, and the gene matches do not reach 7 bases of it. The entry originates in a study of control samples from healthy donors and cancer patients (TCRdb year 2020). Libraries were made using the immunoSEQ multiplex PCR assay. TCRdb provides this immuneACCESS table in a form limited to in-frame rearrangements. Some clones are lacking; in checked studies, under half of them reflect an unresolved V gene, and why the rest are absent is not known. For this sample the table gives about 130,000 clones, of which about 95% were detected only once. Jointly, the top ten make up less than 4.5% of the sample.

This TCR was recovered from a man aged 30 to 39 in good health. The sequenced sample was blood. The sequence is built from TRBV6-4 and TRBJ1-2; 8 central nucleotides agree with TRBD1. The CDR3 here reads CASSADRAGYGYTF. The nucleotide sequence reads as follows: TGTGCCAGCAGCGCGGACAGGGCTGGCTATGGCTACACCTTC.